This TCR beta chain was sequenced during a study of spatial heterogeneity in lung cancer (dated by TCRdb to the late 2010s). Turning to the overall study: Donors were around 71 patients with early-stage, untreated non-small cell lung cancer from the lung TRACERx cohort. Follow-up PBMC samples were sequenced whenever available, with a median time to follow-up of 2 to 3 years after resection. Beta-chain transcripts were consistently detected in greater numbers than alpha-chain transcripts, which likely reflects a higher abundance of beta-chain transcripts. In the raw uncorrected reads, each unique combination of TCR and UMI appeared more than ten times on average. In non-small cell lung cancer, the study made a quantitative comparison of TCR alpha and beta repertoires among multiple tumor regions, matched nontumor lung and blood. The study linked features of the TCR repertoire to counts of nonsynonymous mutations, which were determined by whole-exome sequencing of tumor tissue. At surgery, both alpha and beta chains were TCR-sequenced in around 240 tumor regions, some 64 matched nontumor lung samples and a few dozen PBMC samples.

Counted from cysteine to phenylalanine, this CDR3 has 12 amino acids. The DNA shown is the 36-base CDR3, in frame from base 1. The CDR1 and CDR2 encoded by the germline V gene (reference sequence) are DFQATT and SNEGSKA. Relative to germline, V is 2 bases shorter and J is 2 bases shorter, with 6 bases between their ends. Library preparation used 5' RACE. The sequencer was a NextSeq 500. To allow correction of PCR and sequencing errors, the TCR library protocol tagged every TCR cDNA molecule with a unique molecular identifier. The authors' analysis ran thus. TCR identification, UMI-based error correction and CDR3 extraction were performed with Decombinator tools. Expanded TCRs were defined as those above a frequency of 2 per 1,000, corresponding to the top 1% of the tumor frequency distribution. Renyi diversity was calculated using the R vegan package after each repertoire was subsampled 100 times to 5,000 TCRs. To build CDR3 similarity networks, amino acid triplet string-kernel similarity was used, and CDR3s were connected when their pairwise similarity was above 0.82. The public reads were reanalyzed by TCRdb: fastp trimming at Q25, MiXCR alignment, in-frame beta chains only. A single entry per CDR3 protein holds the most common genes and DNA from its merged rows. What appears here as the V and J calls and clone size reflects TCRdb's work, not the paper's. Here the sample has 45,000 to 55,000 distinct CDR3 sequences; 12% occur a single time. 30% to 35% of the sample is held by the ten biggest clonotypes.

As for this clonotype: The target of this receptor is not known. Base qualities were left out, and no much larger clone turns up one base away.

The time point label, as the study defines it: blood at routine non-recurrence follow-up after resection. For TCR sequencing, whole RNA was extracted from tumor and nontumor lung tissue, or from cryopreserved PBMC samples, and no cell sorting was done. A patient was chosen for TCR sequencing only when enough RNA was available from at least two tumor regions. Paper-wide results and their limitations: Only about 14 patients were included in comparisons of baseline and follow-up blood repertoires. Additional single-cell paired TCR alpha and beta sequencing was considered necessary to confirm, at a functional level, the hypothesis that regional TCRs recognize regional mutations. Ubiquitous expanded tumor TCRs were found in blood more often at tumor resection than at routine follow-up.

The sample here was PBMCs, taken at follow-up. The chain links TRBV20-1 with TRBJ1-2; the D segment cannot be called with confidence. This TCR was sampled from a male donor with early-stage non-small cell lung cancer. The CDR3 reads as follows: CSARIANYGYTF. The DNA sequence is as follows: TGCAGTGCTAGAATAGCGAACTATGGCTACACCTTC.